The clone carrying this T cell receptor beta chain was seen ten or more times. Alongside a J-beta primer mix, a sample-barcoded 5' primer served in a second PCR lasting roughly 6 to 11 cycles. MiXCR, applied by TCRdb to the 5' RACE reads, yields one record per CDR3 protein. The repertoire includes 450,000 to 600,000 distinct CDR3 sequences, 25% to 35% of them detected once, and over 3.5% sits in the top ten. This entry belongs to a study of blood T cells in healthy people across ages. The same sample was also studied in work on T cells of mothers and their children.

Material for sequencing was blood. This TCR came from a boy aged 2-15 years in good health.

The CDR3 loop reads CAWRLTGTTDTQYF. For the CDR3, the DNA is TGTGCCTGGAGGCTTACCGGGACCACAGATACGCAGTATTTT. V gene TRBV30 combines with J gene TRBJ2-3; D is tentatively TRBD1 or TRBD2 (5 bases each). V was pared by 3 bases and J by 2 bases, with 12 bases between. Per the germline V gene, CDR1 is GTSNPN and CDR2 is SVGIG (reference sequence). The CDR3 has 14 amino acids.